The sequence of this TCR beta chain was determined in a study of CD8 T cells in Susac syndrome. The CDR3 extends over 16 amino acids. Deletions cut 7 bases from V and 3 bases from J, with 21 bases between. Reverse transcription of roughly 0.5 to 1 ug RNA used random hexamers. The method of amplification for TCR beta CDR3 was immunoSEQ multiplex PCR, covering 54 Vbeta and 13 Jbeta. TCRdb analysed the immunoSEQ multiplex PCR reads with MiXCR anew, one entry per CDR3 protein. The sample contains around 130,000 distinct CDR3 sequences, around 86% of which appear only once. The patients serving as multiple sclerosis controls were treatment-naive. They had stable or active relapsing-remitting disease and fulfilled revised McDonald criteria.

This chain links TRBV12-3 or TRBV12-4 with TRBJ1-2; tentative D call: TRBD1 (5 bases). What was sequenced was CD8+ T cells from PBMCs. The source of this sequence is a human donor with multiple sclerosis. CDR3 protein: CASTLAPGPSHYGYTF. The CDR3 DNA reads as TGTGCCAGCACCCTCGCCCCGGGGCCCTCCCACTATGGCTACACCTTC.